Below, 8 T cell receptor beta chains from the same sample are listed, as sequenced in a study of CD8+CD57+ T cells in acquired aplastic anemia. It was genomic DNA that served as the template for profiling TCR beta VDJ and CDR3. TCRdb re-analysed the reads in MiXCR, keeping a single row per CDR3 protein. The sample lists under 250,000 distinct CDR3 sequences, over 55% seen once, with roughly 50% in the top ten. CD8+CD57+ cell expansion had been shown by flow cytometry in patients chosen for sequencing. Material for sequencing was sorted CD4+, CD8+, or CD8+CD57+ T cells (not recorded which) from PBMCs. The origin of the receptors is a human donor with aplastic anemia.

This rearrangement joins TRBV5-4 to TRBJ2-5; the match to TRBD2 covers 10 bases. V shed 4 bases and J 2 bases; nucleotides not matched to a gene: 5. This CDR3 is 15 amino acids long. Germline CDR1 SGHNT, CDR2 YYREEE (reference sequence). The CDR3 spells CASSRTSGLQETQYF. The CDR3 DNA reads TGTGCCAGCAGCCGGACTAGCGGCCTTCAAGAGACCCAGTACTTC.

The table lists this clonotype with a few counts. The V call is TRBV7-8, the J call TRBJ2-2, with D unresolved. Germline lookup yields CDR1 SGHVS and CDR2 FQNEAQ. This CDR3 spans 13 amino acids. The germline V and J ends were trimmed by 1 base and 6 bases, with 6 bases remaining between them. Here the CDR3 DNA reads TGTGCCAGCAGCTTAGGGTCTCCCGGGGAGCTGTTTTTT. This codes for CASSLGSPGELFF. The full variable domain, in which reference TRBV7-8 and TRBJ2-2 provide the parts outside the CDR3, is GAGVSQSPRYKVAKRGQDVALRCDPISGHVSLFWYQQALGQGPEFLTYFQNEAQLDKSGLPSDRFFAERPEGSVSTLKIQRTQQEDSAVYLCASSLGSPGELFFGEGSRLTVL.

This clonotype turned up a few times. The CDR3 here is CANPTGPFSYEQYF. The CDR3 DNA is TGTGCCAATCCGACAGGACCGTTCTCCTACGAGCAGTACTTC. The chain recombines TRBV2 with TRBJ2-7, with a tentative D call TRBD1 (6 bases). V lost 10 bases and J 0 bases, leaving 16 bases between the germline ends. The CDR3 loop spans 14 amino acids. Germline CDR1 and CDR2: SNHLY and FYNNEI.

This clonotype was detected a few times. This chain connects TRBV20-1 to TRBJ2-5, with D possibly matching TRBD1 (5 bases). The germline V and J ends were trimmed by 0 bases and 1 base, with 15 bases remaining between them. The CDR3 has 16 amino acids. The germline CDR1 and CDR2 sequences are DFQATT and SNEGSKA (reference sequence). As DNA, the CDR3 is TGCAGTGCTAGAGAGTTAGGCAGGGCACCCCAAGAGACCCAGTACTTC. It translates to CSARELGRAPQETQYF.

This chain uses TRBV15 with TRBJ2-5; D not resolved. This CDR3 region has 15 residues. The V and J ends lost 0 bases and 4 bases respectively, with 12 bases between them. In germline, CDR1 is LNHNV, CDR2 YYDKDF (reference sequence). For the CDR3, the DNA is TGTGCCACCAGCAGAGATACCCGGGCGAGAGAGACCCAGTACTTC. It specifies CATSRDTRARETQYF.

This clonotype was counted only a few times. As DNA, the CDR3 is TGTGCCAGCAGCCCGGGGGATGGGAGAGATACGCAGTATTTT. This encodes CASSPGDGRDTQYF. The chain couples TRBV2 to TRBJ2-3; tentative D call: TRBD2 (6 bases). CDR3 length equals 14 residues. Per the germline V gene, CDR1 is SNHLY and CDR2 is FYNNEI. Trimming stripped 6 bases from V and 5 bases from J, with 15 bases between. The full variable domain, rest sourced from reference TRBV2 and TRBJ2-3, is EPEVTQTPSHQVTQMGQEVILRCVPISNHLYFYWYRQILGQKVEFLVSFYNNEISEKSEIFDDQFSVERPDGSNFTLKIRSTKLEDSAMYFCASSPGDGRDTQYFGPGTRLTVL.

The chain uses TRBV29-1 and TRBJ2-7, with D unclear. There are 11 residues in the CDR3. Germline V lookup: CDR1 SQVTM, CDR2 ANQGSEA. V lost 3 bases to trimming and J lost 1 base, with 4 bases between them. CDR3 loop: CSVDISYEQYF. CDR3 coding DNA: TGCAGCGTTGATATTTCCTACGAGCAGTACTTC.

The chain combines TRBV9 with TRBJ1-2; D is unresolved. The CDR3 consists of 13 residues. Germline V gene lookup returns CDR1 SGDLS and CDR2 YYNGEE. V dropped 4 bases and J dropped 0 bases, with 7 bases sitting between them. The CDR3 sequence is CASSSTSNYGYTF. In DNA form, the CDR3 reads TGTGCCAGCAGCTCGACATCTAACTATGGCTACACCTTC. Drawing the rest from reference TRBV9 and TRBJ1-2, the complete variable domain is DSGVTQTPKHLITATGQRVTLRCSPRSGDLSVYWYQQSLDQGLQFLIQYYNGEERAKGNILERFSAQQFPDLHSELNLSSLELGDSALYFCASSSTSNYGYTFGSGTRLTVV.